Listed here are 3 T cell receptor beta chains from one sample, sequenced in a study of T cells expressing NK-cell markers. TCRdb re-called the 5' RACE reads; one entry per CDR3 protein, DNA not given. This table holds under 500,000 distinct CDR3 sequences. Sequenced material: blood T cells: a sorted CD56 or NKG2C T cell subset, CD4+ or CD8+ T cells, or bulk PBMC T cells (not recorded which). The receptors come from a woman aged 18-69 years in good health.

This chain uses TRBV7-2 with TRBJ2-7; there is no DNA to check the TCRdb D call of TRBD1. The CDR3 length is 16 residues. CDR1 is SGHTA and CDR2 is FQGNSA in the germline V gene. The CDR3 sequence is CASSLRGTGISYEQYF.

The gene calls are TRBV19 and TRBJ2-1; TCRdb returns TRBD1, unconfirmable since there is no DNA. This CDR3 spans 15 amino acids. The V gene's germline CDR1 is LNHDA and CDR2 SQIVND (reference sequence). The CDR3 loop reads CASLRGVNSYNEQFF.

The CDR3 here is CSVSAGRVVETQYF. The chain carries TRBV20-1 and TRBJ2-5; TCRdb proposes TRBD2, but this gene call is untestable without DNA. The germline CDR1 and CDR2 sequences are DFQATT and SNEGSKA (reference sequence). The CDR3 runs to 14 residues.